This T cell receptor beta chain is drawn from a study of T cell responses to AZD1222 COVID-19 vaccine. Study-level background: Investigators merged groups given second doses at roughly 4 or roughly 12 weeks.

Notes on this clone: The antigen is unknown.

Study-level points and caveats: At 160-218 and 743-854, vaccine-associated CD4 TCRs were dominant, and they spanned spike.

The CDR3 runs to 16 residues. The V and J ends lost 1 base and 6 bases respectively, with 15 bases between them. The germline CDR1 and CDR2 sequences are KGHDR and SFDVKD. Using immunoSEQ multiplex PCR, the repertoire was profiled, and TCRdb retains in-frame clones only, with some absent. Of 100,000 to 150,000 clones in the sample, roughly nine tenths were seen once. The receptor comes from an adult in good health. The material sequenced was peripheral blood, taken on day 0 of AZD1222 vaccination. The chain joins TRBV24-1 to TRBJ2-1; D is perhaps TRBD2 (7 bases). The CDR3 reads CATSDFGGRWVNEQFF. The CDR3 DNA reads TGTGCCACCAGTGATTTCGGGGGGCGCTGGGTCAATGAGCAGTTCTTC.